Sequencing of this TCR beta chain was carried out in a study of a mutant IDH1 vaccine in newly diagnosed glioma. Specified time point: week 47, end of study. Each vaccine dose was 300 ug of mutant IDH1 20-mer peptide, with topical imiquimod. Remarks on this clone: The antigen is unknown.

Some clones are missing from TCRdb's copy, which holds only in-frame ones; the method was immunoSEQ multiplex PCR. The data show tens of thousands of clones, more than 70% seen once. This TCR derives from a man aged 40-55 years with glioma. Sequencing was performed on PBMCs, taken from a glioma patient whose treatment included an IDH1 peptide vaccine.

The chain's CDR3 is CASSWGLAGDEGNGGELFF. The CDR3 DNA reads TGTGCCAGCAGCTGGGGACTAGCGGGAGATGAGGGAAATGGCGGGGAGCTGTTTTTT. This chain uses TRBV5-6 with TRBJ2-2, with TRBD2 identical over 14 bases. The CDR3 runs 19 residues. CDR1 is SGHDT and CDR2 is YYEEEE in the germline V gene. Germline trimming cut 3 bases from V and 7 bases from J; bases unmatched to any gene: 14.